The clone carrying this T cell receptor (beta chain) showed up just once. This specimen belongs to a study of regulatory T cells in long-lasting Graves disease. With iRepertoire HTBI primers and Arm-PCR of CDR3 regions, TCR beta libraries were built. Each CDR3 protein gets one entry after TCRdb re-called the multiplex PCR reads with MiXCR. The repertoire holds fewer than 550,000 distinct CDR3 sequences, with over 15% as singletons. This CDR3 is 16 amino acids long. Germline loops: CDR1 MGHRA, CDR2 YSYEKL. V was clipped by 0 bases and J by 7 bases; unmatched bases: 6. The time point denotes: newly diagnosed GD, antithyroid drugs for less than 3 months. RNA extracted from PBMCs served as the sequencing template. Another study also made use of these data, one on T cells in Graves' hyperthyroidism and ophthalmopathy.

This sequence originates from a woman between 18 and 29 years old with Graves disease. The chain recombines TRBV4-1 with TRBJ1-6; 7 positions agree with TRBD1. The input for sequencing was peripheral blood mononuclear cells (PBMCs), taken at new diagnosis, from a patient treated with antithyroid drugs. The CDR3 protein is CASSQERTGVNSPLHF. Here the CDR3 DNA reads TGCGCCAGCAGCCAAGAAAGGACAGGAGTGAATTCACCCCTCCACTTT.